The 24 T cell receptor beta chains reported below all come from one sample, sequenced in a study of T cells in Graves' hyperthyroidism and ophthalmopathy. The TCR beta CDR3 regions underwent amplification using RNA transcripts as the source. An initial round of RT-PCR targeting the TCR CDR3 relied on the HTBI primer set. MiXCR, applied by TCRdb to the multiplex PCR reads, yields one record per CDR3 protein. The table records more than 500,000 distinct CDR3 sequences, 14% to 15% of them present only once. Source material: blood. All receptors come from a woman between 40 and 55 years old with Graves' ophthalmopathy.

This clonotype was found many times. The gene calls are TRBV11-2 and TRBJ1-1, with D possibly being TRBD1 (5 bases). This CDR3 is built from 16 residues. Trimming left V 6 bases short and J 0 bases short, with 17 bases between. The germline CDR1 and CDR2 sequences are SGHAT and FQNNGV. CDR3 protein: CASSRPTGTVNTEAFF. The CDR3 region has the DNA TGTGCCAGCAGTCGGCCTACCGGGACGGTGAACACTGAAGCTTTCTTT.

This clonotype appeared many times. The CDR3 DNA is TGTGCCAGCAGCCAAGTTAACAGCAACACTGAAGCTTTCTTT. It codes for CASSQVNSNTEAFF. The chain uses TRBV3-1 and TRBJ1-1; D call uncertain. The CDR3 sequence is 14 residues long. Germline V gene sequence: CDR1 LGHDT, CDR2 YNNKEL (reference sequence). V was cut by 1 base and J by 2 bases, with 8 bases left in between.

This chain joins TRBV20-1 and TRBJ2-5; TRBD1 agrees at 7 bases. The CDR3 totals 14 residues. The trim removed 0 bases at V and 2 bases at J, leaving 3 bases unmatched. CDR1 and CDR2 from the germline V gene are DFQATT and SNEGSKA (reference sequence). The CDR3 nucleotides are TGCAGTGCTAGAGATGGGGGACAGCAAGAGACCCAGTACTTC. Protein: CSARDGGQQETQYF.

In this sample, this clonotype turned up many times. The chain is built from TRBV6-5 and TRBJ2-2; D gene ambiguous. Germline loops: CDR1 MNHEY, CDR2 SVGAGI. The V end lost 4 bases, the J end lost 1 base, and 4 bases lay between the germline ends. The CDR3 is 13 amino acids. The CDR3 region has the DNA TGTGCCAGCAGTTCTCGGAACACCGGGGAGCTGTTTTTT. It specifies CASSSRNTGELFF.

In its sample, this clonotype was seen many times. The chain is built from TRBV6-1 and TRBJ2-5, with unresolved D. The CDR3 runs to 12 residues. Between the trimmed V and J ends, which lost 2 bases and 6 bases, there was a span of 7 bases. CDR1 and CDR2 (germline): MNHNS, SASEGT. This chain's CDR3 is CASSEWQQTQYF. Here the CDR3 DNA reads TGTGCCAGCAGTGAATGGCAACAGACCCAGTACTTC.

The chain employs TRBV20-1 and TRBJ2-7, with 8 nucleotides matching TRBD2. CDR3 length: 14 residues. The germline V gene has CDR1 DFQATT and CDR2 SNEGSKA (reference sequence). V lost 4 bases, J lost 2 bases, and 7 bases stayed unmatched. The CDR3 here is CSANPGGGPYEQYF. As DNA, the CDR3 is TGCAGTGCTAACCCGGGGGGGGGGCCCTACGAGCAGTACTTC.

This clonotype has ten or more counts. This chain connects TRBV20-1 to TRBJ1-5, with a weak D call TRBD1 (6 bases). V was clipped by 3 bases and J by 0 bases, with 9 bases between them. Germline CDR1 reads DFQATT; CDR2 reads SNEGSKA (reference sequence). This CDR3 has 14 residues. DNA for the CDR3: TGCAGTGCTAGTGGGACAACTAGCAATCAGCCCCAGCATTTT. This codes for CSASGTTSNQPQHF.

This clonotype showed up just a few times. The CDR3 DNA reads as TGTGCCAGCAGCTCGGGGACAAGGTGGGATTCACCCCTCCACTTT. It yields the protein CASSSGTRWDSPLHF. J is TRBJ1-6 and V is TRBV11-2; the D gene is possibly TRBD1 (6 bases). Looked up from germline, CDR1 is SGHAT and CDR2 is FQNNGV. Trimming took 4 bases from V and 8 from J, leaving 15 bases between them. There are 15 residues in the CDR3.

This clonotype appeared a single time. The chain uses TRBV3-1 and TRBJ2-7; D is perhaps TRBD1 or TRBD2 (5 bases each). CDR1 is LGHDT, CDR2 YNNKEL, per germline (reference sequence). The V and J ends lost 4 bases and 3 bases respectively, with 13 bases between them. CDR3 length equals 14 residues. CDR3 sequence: CASSPWDDRYEQYF. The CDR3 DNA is TGTGCCAGCAGCCCCTGGGACGACCGCTACGAGCAGTACTTC.

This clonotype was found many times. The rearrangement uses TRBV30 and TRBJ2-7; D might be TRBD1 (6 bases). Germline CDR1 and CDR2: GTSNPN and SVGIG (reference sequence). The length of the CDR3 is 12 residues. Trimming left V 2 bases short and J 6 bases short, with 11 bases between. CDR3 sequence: CAWSLGHSEQYF. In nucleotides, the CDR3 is TGTGCCTGGAGTCTGGGACACAGCGAGCAGTACTTC. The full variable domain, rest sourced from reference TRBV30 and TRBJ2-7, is SQTIHQWPATLVQPVGSPLSLECTVEGTSNPNLYWYRQAAGRGLQLLFYSVGIGQISSEVPQNLSASRPQDRQFILSSKKLLLSDSGFYLCAWSLGHSEQYFGPGTRLTVT.

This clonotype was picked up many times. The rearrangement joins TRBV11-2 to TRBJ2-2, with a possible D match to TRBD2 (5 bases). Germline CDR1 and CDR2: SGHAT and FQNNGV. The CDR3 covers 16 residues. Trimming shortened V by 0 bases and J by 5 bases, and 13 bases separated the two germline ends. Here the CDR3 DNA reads TGTGCCAGCAGCTTAGAGAGGGTAGATGTGACCGGGGAGCTGTTTTTT. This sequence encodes CASSLERVDVTGELFF.

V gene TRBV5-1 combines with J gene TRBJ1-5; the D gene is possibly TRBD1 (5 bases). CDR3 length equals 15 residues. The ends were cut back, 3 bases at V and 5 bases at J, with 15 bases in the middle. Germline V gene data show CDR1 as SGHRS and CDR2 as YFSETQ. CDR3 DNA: TGCGCCAGCAGCTCACCTTCAGGGTTATATCAGCCCCAGCATTTT. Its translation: CASSSPSGLYQPQHF. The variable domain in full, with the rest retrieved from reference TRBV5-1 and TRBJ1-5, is KAGVTQTPRYLIKTRGQQVTLSCSPISGHRSVSWYQQTPGQGLQFLFEYFSETQRNKGNFPGRFSGRQFSNSRSEMNVSTLELGDSALYLCASSSPSGLYQPQHFGDGTRLSIL.

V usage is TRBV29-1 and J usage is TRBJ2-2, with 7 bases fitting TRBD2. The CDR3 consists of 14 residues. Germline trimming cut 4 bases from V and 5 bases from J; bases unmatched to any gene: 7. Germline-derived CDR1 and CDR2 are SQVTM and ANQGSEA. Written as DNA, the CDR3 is TGCAGCGTTGGCGGGAGTCTGAGTACCGGGGAGCTGTTTTTT. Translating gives CSVGGSLSTGELFF.

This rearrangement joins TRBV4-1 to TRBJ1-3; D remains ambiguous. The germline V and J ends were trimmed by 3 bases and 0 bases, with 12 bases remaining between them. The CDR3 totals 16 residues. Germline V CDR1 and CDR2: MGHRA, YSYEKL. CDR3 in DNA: TGCGCCAGCAGCCAGGTCGCGGGCTTCTCTGGAAACACCATATATTTT. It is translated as CASSQVAGFSGNTIYF.

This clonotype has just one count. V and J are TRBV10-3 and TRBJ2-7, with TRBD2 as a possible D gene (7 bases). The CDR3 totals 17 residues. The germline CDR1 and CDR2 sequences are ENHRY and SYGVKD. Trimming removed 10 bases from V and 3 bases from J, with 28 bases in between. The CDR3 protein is CATSSRERGGLGYEQYF. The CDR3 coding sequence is TGTGCCACCTCATCACGGGAGAGGGGGGGATTGGGCTACGAGCAGTACTTC.

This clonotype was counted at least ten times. The CDR3 DNA follows: TGTGCCAGCAGTTACGGGAGTAGCTCCTACGAGCAGTACTTC. Residues: CASSYGSSSYEQYF. This chain links TRBV28 with TRBJ2-7, with D possibly TRBD2 on 6 matching bases. V was cut by 4 bases and J by 0 bases, with 10 bases left in between. Germline V gene lookup returns CDR1 MDHEN and CDR2 SYDVKM. This CDR3 contains 14 residues.

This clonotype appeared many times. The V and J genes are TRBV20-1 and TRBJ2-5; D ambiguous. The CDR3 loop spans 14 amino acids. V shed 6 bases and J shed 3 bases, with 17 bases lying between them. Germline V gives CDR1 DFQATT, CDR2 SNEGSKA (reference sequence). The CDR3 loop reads CSATDGPTEETQYF. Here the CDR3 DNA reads TGCAGTGCAACAGACGGACCTACGGAAGAGACCCAGTACTTC.

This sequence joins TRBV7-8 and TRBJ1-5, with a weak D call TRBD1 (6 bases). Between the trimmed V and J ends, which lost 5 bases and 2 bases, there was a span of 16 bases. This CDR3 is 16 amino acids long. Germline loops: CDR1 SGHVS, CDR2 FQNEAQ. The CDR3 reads CASSIRGVTGNQPQHF. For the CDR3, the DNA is TGTGCCAGCAGCATAAGGGGGGTTACGGGCAATCAGCCCCAGCATTTT.

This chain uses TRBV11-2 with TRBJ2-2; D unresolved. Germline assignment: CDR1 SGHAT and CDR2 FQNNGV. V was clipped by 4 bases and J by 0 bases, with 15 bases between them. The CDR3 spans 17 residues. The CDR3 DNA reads TGTGCCAGCAGCTCCAGCTGGTGGCCCTCGAACACCGGGGAGCTGTTTTTT. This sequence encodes CASSSSWWPSNTGELFF.

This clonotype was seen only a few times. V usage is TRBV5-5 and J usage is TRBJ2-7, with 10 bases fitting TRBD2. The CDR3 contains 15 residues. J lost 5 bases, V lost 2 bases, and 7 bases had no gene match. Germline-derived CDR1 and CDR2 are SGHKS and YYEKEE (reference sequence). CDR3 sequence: CASSFSLAGVDEQYF. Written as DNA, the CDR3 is TGTGCCAGCAGCTTTAGTCTAGCGGGAGTCGACGAGCAGTACTTC.

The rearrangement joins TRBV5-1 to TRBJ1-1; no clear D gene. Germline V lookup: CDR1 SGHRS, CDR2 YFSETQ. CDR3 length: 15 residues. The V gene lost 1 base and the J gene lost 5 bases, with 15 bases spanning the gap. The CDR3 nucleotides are TGCGCCAGCAGCTTGAACGGTCCGGGATCGACTGAAGCTTTCTTT. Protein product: CASSLNGPGSTEAFF.

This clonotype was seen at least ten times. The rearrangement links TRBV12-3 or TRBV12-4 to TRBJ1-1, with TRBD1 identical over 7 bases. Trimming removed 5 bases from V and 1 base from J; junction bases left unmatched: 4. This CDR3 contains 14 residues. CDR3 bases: TGTGCCAGCAGTCACTGGGACAGGAACACTGAAGCTTTCTTT. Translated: CASSHWDRNTEAFF.

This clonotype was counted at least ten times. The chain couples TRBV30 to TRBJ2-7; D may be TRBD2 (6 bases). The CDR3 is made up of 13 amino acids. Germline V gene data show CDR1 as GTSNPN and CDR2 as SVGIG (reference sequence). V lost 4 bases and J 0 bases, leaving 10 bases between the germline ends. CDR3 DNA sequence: TGTGCCTGGACTCTGGGACTCTCCTACGAGCAGTACTTC. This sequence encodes CAWTLGLSYEQYF.

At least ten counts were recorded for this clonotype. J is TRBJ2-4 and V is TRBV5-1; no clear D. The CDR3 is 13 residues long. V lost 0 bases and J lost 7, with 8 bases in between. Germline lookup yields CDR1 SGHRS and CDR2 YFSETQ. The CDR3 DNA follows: TGCGCCAGCAGCTTGGAAGTAGCTAACATTCAGTACTTC. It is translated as CASSLEVANIQYF. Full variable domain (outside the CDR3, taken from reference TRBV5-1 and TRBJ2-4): KAGVTQTPRYLIKTRGQQVTLSCSPISGHRSVSWYQQTPGQGLQFLFEYFSETQRNKGNFPGRFSGRQFSNSRSEMNVSTLELGDSALYLCASSLEVANIQYFGAGTRLSVL.